The 3 T cell receptor beta chains reported below all come from one sample, sequenced in a study of PD-1 blockade in classical Hodgkin lymphoma. All the patients suffered relapse after autologous stem cell transplantation, and brentuximab vedotin exposure differed. Assay: immunoSEQ multiplex PCR; the TCRdb copy retains only in-frame clones and omits some. This table holds roughly 47,000 clones, around 82% found once. This material consisted of peripheral blood mononuclear cells (PBMCs), taken before the second cycle of nivolumab. Receptors were obtained from a human donor with classical Hodgkin lymphoma.

This clone was seen only a few times. The rearrangement links TRBV20-1 to TRBJ2-5; the D is unclear. The V gene lost 6 bases and the J gene lost 5 bases, with 7 bases spanning the gap. The CDR3 covers 10 residues. Germline V gives CDR1 DFQATT, CDR2 SNEGSKA (reference sequence). The CDR3 protein is CSAGRETQYF. The CDR3 nucleotides read TGCAGTGCCGGGCGGGAGACCCAGTACTTC.

The rearrangement uses TRBV11-2 and TRBJ2-1, with TRBD2 identical over 11 bases. Germline V CDR1 and CDR2: SGHAT, FQNNGV. CDR3 length equals 17 residues. V lost 0 bases and J lost 2; bases outside the gene matches: 3. The CDR3: CASSLEVLAGAYNEQFF. CDR3 sequence (DNA): TGTGCCAGCAGCTTAGAAGTACTAGCGGGAGCCTACAATGAGCAGTTCTTC. The variable domain in full, with the rest retrieved from reference TRBV11-2 and TRBJ2-1, is EAGVAQSPRYKIIEKRQSVAFWCNPISGHATLYWYQQILGQGPKLLIQFQNNGVVDDSQLPKDRFSAERLKGVDSTLKIQPAKLEDSAVYLCASSLEVLAGAYNEQFFGPGTRLTVL.

This clone was seen more than once but under ten times. The chain recombines TRBV7-2 with TRBJ1-1, with D uncertain. V lost 9 bases, J lost 0 bases, and 14 bases lay in between. Germline V gene data show CDR1 as SGHTA and CDR2 as FQGNSA. The CDR3 covers 14 residues. The CDR3 loop reads CASHRTGMNTEAFF. The CDR3 bases are TGTGCCAGTCACCGGACGGGGATGAACACTGAAGCTTTCTTT.